A single sample is the source of the 4 T cell receptor beta chains below, sequenced in a study of blood T cells in healthy people across ages. Using a J-beta primer mix together with a sample-barcoded 5' primer, a second PCR was run for 7 to 11 cycles. Using its own MiXCR run on the 5' RACE reads, TCRdb lists one record per CDR3 protein. The profile shows approximately 800,000 distinct CDR3 sequences, 58% of them singletons. Sequencing used blood. All receptors derive from a man aged 30 to 39 in good health.

The V gene is TRBV20-1, the J gene TRBJ1-5; D possibly corresponds to TRBD1 (6 bases). From germline, CDR1 is DFQATT and CDR2 SNEGSKA (reference sequence). V was trimmed by 1 base and J by 1 base, leaving 14 bases between them. The CDR3 has 16 residues. CDR3 sequence: CSARVKQGRSNQPQHF. The CDR3 nucleotides are TGCAGTGCTAGAGTTAAACAGGGACGGAGCAATCAGCCCCAGCATTTT.

The chain recombines TRBV27 with TRBJ2-1; D not resolved. Trimming removed 8 bases at V and 7 bases at J, with 9 bases between. CDR3 length equals 11 residues. Germline lookup yields CDR1 MNHEY and CDR2 SMNVEV (reference sequence). In DNA, the CDR3 is TGTGCCAGCTTTGCCTTGAATGAGCAGTTCTTC. It is translated as CASFALNEQFF.

In its sample, this clonotype was seen once. The V and J genes are TRBV15 and TRBJ2-6; D gene uncertain. The CDR3 totals 14 residues. V was cut by 0 bases and J by 6 bases, with 6 bases left in between. From germline, CDR1 is LNHNV and CDR2 YYDKDF (reference sequence). CDR3 sequence: CATSRERSANVLTF. The CDR3 DNA reads as TGTGCCACCAGCAGAGAGAGGTCGGCCAACGTCCTGACTTTC.

The rearrangement links TRBV7-6 to TRBJ2-1; TRBD2 agrees at 7 bases. In germline, CDR1 is SGHVS, CDR2 FNYEAQ. With V trimmed by 5 bases and J by 0 bases, 10 bases remained unmatched. The CDR3 covers 17 residues. The CDR3 DNA sequence: TGTGCCAGCAGCAAACGCGGGAGCCTGAGCTCCTACAATGAGCAGTTCTTC. Translated, it gives CASSKRGSLSSYNEQFF. Full variable domain (missing parts from reference TRBV7-6 and TRBJ2-1): GAGVSQSPRYKVTKRGQDVALRCDPISGHVSLYWYRQALGQGPEFLTYFNYEAQQDKSGLPNDRFSAERPEGSISTLTIQRTEQRDSAMYRCASSKRGSLSSYNEQFFGPGTRLTVL.